Presented here are 28 T cell receptor beta chains from one specimen sequenced in a study of identical twins. Each CDR3 protein is one row after TCRdb ran MiXCR on the 5' RACE reads. This sample has approximately 630,000 distinct CDR3 sequences, with under 8.5% found just once. The same specimen was also included in a second study, on yellow fever vaccine responses in identical twins.

The sequencing input was PBMCs. The source is a woman under 30 in good health.

This clonotype was detected ten times or more. The chain couples TRBV20-1 to TRBJ1-1; D gene unclear. This CDR3 spans 10 amino acids. V lost 3 bases and J 1 base, leaving 0 bases between the germline ends. CDR1 is DFQATT, CDR2 SNEGSKA, per germline (reference sequence). CDR3 nucleotide sequence: TGCAGTGCTAGGAACACTGAAGCTTTCTTT. It encodes CSARNTEAFF.

This clonotype appeared many times. The chain joins TRBV29-1 to TRBJ2-3; possibly TRBD2 for D (6 bases). V lost 2 bases and J 2 bases, leaving 11 bases between the germline ends. The CDR3 is 14 residues long. In germline, CDR1 is SQVTM, CDR2 ANQGSEA. CDR3 sequence: CSVERDSNTDTQYF. CDR3 coding DNA: TGCAGCGTTGAAAGGGACTCCAACACAGATACGCAGTATTTT.

The chain carries TRBV12-3 or TRBV12-4 and TRBJ2-1; D assignment may be TRBD1 or TRBD2 (5 bases each). The CDR3 runs 19 residues. The V gene lost 7 bases and the J gene lost 0 bases, with 25 bases spanning the gap. This CDR3 reads CASTGNRGSSLSSYNEQFF. For the CDR3, the DNA is TGTGCCAGCACAGGTAACCGGGGCAGCTCCCTGAGCTCCTACAATGAGCAGTTCTTC.

This clonotype was detected ten times or more. The chain joins TRBV6-2 or TRBV6-3 to TRBJ2-7; TRBD1 is a possible D gene (7 bases). Germline lookup yields CDR1 MNHEY and CDR2 SVGEGT. Trimming stripped 6 bases from V and 4 bases from J, with 10 bases between. This CDR3 is built from 12 residues. For the CDR3, the DNA is TGTGCCAGCAGGACAGGGAGGTACGAGCAGTACTTC. As protein: CASRTGRYEQYF.

This clonotype was seen ten or more times. The chain is built from TRBV5-1 and TRBJ2-1; 7 bases line up with TRBD2. The CDR3 covers 15 residues. V gave up 0 bases and J gave up 2 bases; unmatched junction bases: 2. Germline lookup yields CDR1 SGHRS and CDR2 YFSETQ. CDR3 sequence: CASSLEAGPYNEQFF. CDR3 bases: TGCGCCAGCAGCTTGGAAGCGGGACCCTACAATGAGCAGTTCTTC.

This clonotype occurred a few times. The V call is TRBV28, the J call TRBJ2-7; 8 positions match TRBD2. The CDR3 spans 17 residues. V dropped 5 bases and J dropped 3; count of bases not matched to a gene: 15. Germline V lookup: CDR1 MDHEN, CDR2 SYDVKM. CDR3 nucleotides: TGTGCCAGCAGTCAAACACCGGGACTAGTTATTTTCTACGAGCAGTACTTC. Translating it yields CASSQTPGLVIFYEQYF.

This clonotype came up many times. The chain recombines TRBV29-1 with TRBJ2-1, with TRBD2 matching over 13 bases. The CDR3 contains 16 residues. In germline, CDR1 is SQVTM, CDR2 ANQGSEA. The V segment lost 1 base and the J segment 8 bases; nucleotides outside the gene matches: 8. CDR3 protein: CSVEVWTSGSGYEQFF. The CDR3, as DNA: TGCAGCGTTGAAGTGTGGACTAGCGGGAGCGGCTATGAGCAGTTCTTC.

This clonotype was detected ten times or more. The J gene is TRBJ1-1, the V gene TRBV12-3 or TRBV12-4; TRBD1 aligns across 7 bases. This CDR3 has 17 amino acids. The V and J ends lost 5 bases and 1 base, in that order; junction bases with no gene match: 13. CDR3 DNA sequence: TGTGCCAGCAGTCCAGACCGACAGGGCCTAAGGAACACTGAAGCTTTCTTT. Encoded protein: CASSPDRQGLRNTEAFF.

In this sample, this clonotype turned up a few times. This chain uses TRBV29-1 with TRBJ2-3; D may be TRBD2 (6 bases). V was cut by 5 bases and J by 2 bases, with 11 bases left in between. CDR1 SQVTM and CDR2 ANQGSEA come from the germline V gene. The CDR3 contains 13 residues. CDR3 nucleotides: TGCAGCGTTTTGGGACTCCTCACAGATACGCAGTATTTT. Its protein is CSVLGLLTDTQYF.

This clonotype was observed a few times. The V gene is TRBV3-1, the J gene TRBJ2-1, with TRBD2 matching 7 bases. The CDR3 spans 15 residues. After removal of 8 bases from V and 5 bases from J, the junction contained 12 bases not matched to a gene. Germline V gene sequence: CDR1 LGHDT, CDR2 YNNKEL (reference sequence). Here the CDR3 reads CASRLQAGNHNEQFF. The CDR3 bases are TGTGCCAGCCGGCTCCAAGCGGGAAACCACAATGAGCAGTTCTTC.

This clonotype was recorded a few times. The V gene is TRBV15, the J gene TRBJ2-2; tentatively, D is TRBD2 (6 bases). The CDR3 loop spans 13 amino acids. Germline values: CDR1 LNHNV, CDR2 YYDKDF (reference sequence). V lost 9 bases and J 4 bases, leaving 12 bases between the germline ends. DNA for the CDR3: TGTGCCACGCAGATGGGGGGCACCGGGGAGCTGTTTTTT. Translating gives CATQMGGTGELFF.

This clonotype came up once. A read error may produce the germline difference seen at one junction end. The chain is built from TRBV3-1 and TRBJ2-5; TRBD1 might be the D (8 bases). The CDR3 loop spans 18 amino acids. Looked up from germline, CDR1 is LGHDT and CDR2 is YNNKEL (reference sequence). In DNA, the CDR3 is TGTGCCAGCAGCCATTGGGAGGGCTCGGGACAGGAGAAAGAGACCCAGTGCTTC. Translated: CASSHWEGSGQEKETQCF.

J is TRBJ2-3 and V is TRBV28; no clear D gene. The V end was cut by 2 bases, the J end by 6 bases, with 24 bases between. This CDR3 has 18 residues. Germline CDR1 and CDR2: MDHEN and SYDVKM. The CDR3 region is CASSLDSTNMALMDTQYF. The CDR3 DNA reads as TGTGCCAGCAGTTTAGACTCAACCAACATGGCTCTTATGGATACGCAGTATTTT.

This clonotype has ten or more counts. The chain carries TRBV6-1 and TRBJ2-2, with 7 bases matching TRBD2. V lost 8 bases, J lost 0 bases, and 3 bases stayed unmatched. This CDR3 spans 14 amino acids. Germline V gives CDR1 MNHNS, CDR2 SASEGT. The CDR3: CASREVANTGELFF. CDR3 nucleotide sequence: TGTGCCAGCCGGGAGGTCGCGAACACCGGGGAGCTGTTTTTT.

Remarks on this clonotype: A much larger clone sits a single nucleotide away, making a read error possible. V gene TRBV5-1 combines with J gene TRBJ2-5, with 10 bases identical to TRBD1. The germline gives CDR1 SGHRS, CDR2 YFSETQ. The CDR3 is 16 amino acids. The CDR3 protein is CASSSGTGALQETQHF. The CDR3 bases are TGCGCCAGCAGCTCCGGGACAGGGGCCCTCCAAGAGACCCAGCACTTC.

This chain joins TRBV18 and TRBJ2-1; D uncertain. CDR3 size: 14 residues. The germline V gene encodes CDR1 KGHSH and CDR2 LQKENI. The V end lost 3 bases, the J end lost 3 bases, and 9 bases lay between the germline ends. CDR3 sequence reads: CASSPPRYYNEQFF. Written as DNA, the CDR3 is TGTGCCAGCTCACCTCCCAGGTACTACAATGAGCAGTTCTTC.

Ten or more counts support this clonotype. The chain combines TRBV6-1 with TRBJ1-4; tentative D call: TRBD1 (6 bases). Germline V gives CDR1 MNHNS, CDR2 SASEGT. CDR3 length equals 15 residues. Between the trimmed V and J ends, which lost 1 base and 6 bases, there was a span of 12 bases. The chain's CDR3 is CASSEEQGVYEKLFF. CDR3 sequence (DNA): TGTGCCAGCAGTGAAGAACAGGGAGTATATGAAAAACTGTTTTTT.

This clonotype turned up a few times. The chain links TRBV18 to TRBJ2-1; the match to TRBD2 covers 10 bases. This CDR3 comprises 15 residues. Losses at the gene ends were 4 bases for V and 2 bases for J; bases not matched to a gene: 2. Germline assignment: CDR1 KGHSH and CDR2 LQKENI. The CDR3 here is CASSQSGGAYNEQFF. The CDR3 coding sequence is TGTGCCAGCTCACAGAGCGGGGGGGCCTACAATGAGCAGTTCTTC.

This clonotype has ten or more counts. The V call is TRBV12-3 or TRBV12-4, the J call TRBJ2-7; 7 positions match TRBD1. With 5 bases clipped from V and 1 base from J, the junction kept 5 bases outside the gene matches. The CDR3 totals 14 residues. The CDR3 region is CASSGRTGSYEQYF. The CDR3 DNA reads TGTGCCAGCAGTGGCAGGACAGGATCCTACGAGCAGTACTTC.

This chain joins TRBV11-3 and TRBJ2-5; 12 bases are a match to TRBD2. V lost 5 bases, J lost 0 bases, and 4 bases stayed unmatched. This CDR3 is built from 16 residues. Per the germline V gene, CDR1 is SGHNT and CDR2 is YENEEA. In DNA form, the CDR3 reads TGTGCCAGCAGCCCCGGGACTAGCGGGTACCAAGAGACCCAGTACTTC. Its protein product is CASSPGTSGYQETQYF.

The rearrangement joins TRBV7-8 to TRBJ2-3; D possibly corresponds to TRBD2 (6 bases). The germline V and J ends were trimmed by 8 bases and 3 bases, with 27 bases remaining between them. The germline gives CDR1 SGHVS, CDR2 FQNEAQ. The CDR3 runs 18 residues. CDR3 in amino acids: CASLSASRSGGGTDTQYF. DNA for the CDR3: TGTGCCAGCCTAAGCGCGAGCCGCTCCGGGGGTGGGACAGATACGCAGTATTTT.

This clonotype was found many times. V usage is TRBV27 and J usage is TRBJ2-1; 8 bases are a match to TRBD2. The CDR3 extends over 16 amino acids. Germline V gene sequence: CDR1 MNHEY, CDR2 SMNVEV (reference sequence). V trimming: 4 bases; J trimming: 1 base; junction bases outside the gene matches: 6. The CDR3 region has the DNA TGTGCCAGCAGTTCCCCGAGCGGGAGTTCCTACAATGAGCAGTTCTTC. Its protein is CASSSPSGSSYNEQFF.

The chain employs TRBV5-1 and TRBJ2-3; TRBD2 matches at 13 bases. The CDR3 consists of 17 residues. V lost 4 bases, J lost 4 bases, and 9 bases stayed unmatched. CDR1 is SGHRS, CDR2 YFSETQ, per germline. DNA for the CDR3: TGCGCCAGCAGCCCCGGGACTAGCGGGACCCGCCCAGATACGCAGTATTTT. This codes for CASSPGTSGTRPDTQYF.

This clonotype was seen ten or more times. The genes are TRBV3-1 and TRBJ1-1, with D uncertain. The length of the CDR3 is 16 residues. Germline lookup yields CDR1 LGHDT and CDR2 YNNKEL (reference sequence). The V end lost 5 bases, the J end lost 0 bases, and 16 bases lay between the germline ends. The CDR3 protein is CASSNLGGSMNTEAFF. The CDR3 bases are TGTGCCAGCAGCAACCTTGGAGGATCCATGAACACTGAAGCTTTCTTT.

This clonotype was seen repeatedly, ten times or more. The rearrangement uses TRBV6-1 and TRBJ2-3, with D perhaps matching TRBD2 (6 bases). The CDR3 sequence is 14 residues long. Germline V gene lookup returns CDR1 MNHNS and CDR2 SASEGT. Between the trimmed V and J ends, which lost 7 bases and 1 base, there was a span of 12 bases. The CDR3 DNA reads as TGTGCCAGCAAAGGGGCTAGCGGCACAGATACGCAGTATTTT. Translation gives CASKGASGTDTQYF.

The rearrangement joins TRBV5-1 to TRBJ1-2; 8 bases align to TRBD1. Germline CDR1 and CDR2: SGHRS and YFSETQ. V trimming: 4 bases; J trimming: 8 bases; junction bases outside the gene matches: 13. This CDR3 region has 15 residues. The CDR3 DNA reads TGCGCCAGCAGCCTAGGACAGGGCCAACCTGAAGGCTACACCTTC. Its translation: CASSLGQGQPEGYTF.

This clonotype was observed a few times. V and J are TRBV6-5 and TRBJ2-7; TRBD2 matches 10 bases. The trim removed 4 bases at V and 2 bases at J, leaving 8 bases unmatched. The V gene's germline CDR1 is MNHEY and CDR2 SVGAGI. This CDR3 contains 16 residues. Written as DNA, the CDR3 is TGTGCCAGCAGTTCGCATAGCGGGGGGTACCCCTACGAGCAGTACGTC. Its protein product is CASSSHSGGYPYEQYV.

This clonotype was found many times. J is TRBJ2-3 and V is TRBV27, with D hard to call. The ends were cut back, 5 bases at V and 4 bases at J, with 10 bases in the middle. The CDR3 runs to 13 residues. The germline CDR1 and CDR2 sequences are MNHEY and SMNVEV (reference sequence). CDR3 loop: CASSPWQADTQYF. As DNA, the CDR3 is TGTGCCAGCAGTCCCTGGCAGGCAGATACGCAGTATTTT.